This T cell receptor (beta chain) was recovered during a study of cytomegalovirus exposure and HLA in healthy donors. About the study: Earlier, 150 million to 200 million T cells were analyzed, and 117 million unique TCR beta sequences were found among them.

In regard to this clone: Antigen unknown.

The primer mix had 60 Vbeta and 13 Jbeta primers. Here immunoSEQ multiplex PCR was the method, and the copy in TCRdb shows in-frame clones only, minus some. The sample yields approximately 170,000 clones, about 85% seen once. Germline V CDR1 and CDR2: SQVTM, ANQGSEA. V lost 6 bases and J lost 0, with 9 bases in between. The CDR3 is made up of 13 amino acids. Broader study findings: Some V segments, including TRBV6-2 and TRBV6-3, were excluded as indistinguishable.

This sequence originates from a boy aged 2 to 10 in good health and CMV-seronegative. The sequenced sample was PBMCs. V gene TRBV29-1 combines with J gene TRBJ1-3; tentative D call: TRBD1 (5 bases). CDR3 DNA: TGCAGCGTCGGCAGGGACTCTGGAAACACCATATATTTT. Translated, it gives CSVGRDSGNTIYF. Full variable domain (missing parts from reference TRBV29-1 and TRBJ1-3): SAVISQKPSRDICQRGTSLTIQCQVDSQVTMMFWYRQQPGQSLTLIATANQGSEATYESGFVIDKFPISRPNLTFSTLTVSNMSPEDSSIYLCSVGRDSGNTIYFGEGSWLTVV.